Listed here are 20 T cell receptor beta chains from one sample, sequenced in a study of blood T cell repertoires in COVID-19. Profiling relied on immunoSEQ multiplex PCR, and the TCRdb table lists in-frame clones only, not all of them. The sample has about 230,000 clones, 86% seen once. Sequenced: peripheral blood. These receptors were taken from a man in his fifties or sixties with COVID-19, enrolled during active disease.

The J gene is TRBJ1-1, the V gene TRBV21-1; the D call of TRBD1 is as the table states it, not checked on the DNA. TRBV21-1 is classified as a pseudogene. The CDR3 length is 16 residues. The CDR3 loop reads CASSKAPDRRNTEAFF. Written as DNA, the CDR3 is TGTGCCAGCAGCAAAGCCCCCGACAGGAGGAACACTGAAGCTTTCTTT.

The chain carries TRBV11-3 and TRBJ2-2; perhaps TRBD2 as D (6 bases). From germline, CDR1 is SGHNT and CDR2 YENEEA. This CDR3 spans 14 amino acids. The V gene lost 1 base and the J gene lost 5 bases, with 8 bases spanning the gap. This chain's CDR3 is CASSLGRGTGELFF. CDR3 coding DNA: TGTGCCAGCAGCTTAGGTCGGGGGACCGGGGAGCTGTTTTTT.

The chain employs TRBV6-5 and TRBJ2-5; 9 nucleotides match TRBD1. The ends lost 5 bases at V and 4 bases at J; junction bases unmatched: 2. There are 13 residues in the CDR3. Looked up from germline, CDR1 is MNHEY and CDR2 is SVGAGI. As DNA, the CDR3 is TGTGCCAGCAGTAGGGGACAGGGAGAGACCCAGTACTTC. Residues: CASSRGQGETQYF.

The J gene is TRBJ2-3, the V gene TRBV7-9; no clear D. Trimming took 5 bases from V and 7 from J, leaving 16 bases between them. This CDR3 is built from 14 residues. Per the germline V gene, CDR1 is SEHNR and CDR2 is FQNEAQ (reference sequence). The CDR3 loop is CASSRVILPNTQYF. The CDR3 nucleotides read TGTGCCAGCAGCCGCGTGATATTACCAAATACGCAGTATTTT.

In DNA, the CDR3 is TGTGCCAGCAGCCGAGTAACAGGGGGGGCGGATAATTCACCCCTCCACTTT. Translation: CASSRVTGGADNSPLHF. The chain links TRBV3-1 (or the pseudogene TRBV3-2) to TRBJ1-6; 8 bases are a match to TRBD1. V dropped 4 bases and J dropped 5; count of bases not matched to a gene: 10. CDR1 is LGHDT and CDR2 is YNNKEL in the germline V gene (reference sequence). This CDR3 is built from 17 residues.

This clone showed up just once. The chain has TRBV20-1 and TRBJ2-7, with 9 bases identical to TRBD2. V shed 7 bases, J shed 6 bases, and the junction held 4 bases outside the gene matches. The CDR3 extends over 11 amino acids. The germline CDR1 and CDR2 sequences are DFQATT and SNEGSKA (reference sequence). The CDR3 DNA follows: TGCAGTGTAGCGGGAGAGGGCGAGCAGTACTTC. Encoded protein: CSVAGEGEQYF.

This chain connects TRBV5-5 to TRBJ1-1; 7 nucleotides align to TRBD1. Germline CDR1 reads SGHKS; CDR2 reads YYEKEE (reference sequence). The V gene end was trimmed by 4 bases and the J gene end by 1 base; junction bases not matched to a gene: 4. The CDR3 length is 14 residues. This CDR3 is CASSGTAKNTEAFF. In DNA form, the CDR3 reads TGTGCCAGCAGCGGGACAGCTAAGAACACTGAAGCTTTCTTT.

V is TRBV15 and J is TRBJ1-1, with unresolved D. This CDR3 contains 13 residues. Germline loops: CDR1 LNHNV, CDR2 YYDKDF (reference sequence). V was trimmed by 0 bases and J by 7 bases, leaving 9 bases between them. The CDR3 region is CATSRDQAGEAFF. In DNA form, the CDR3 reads TGTGCCACCAGCAGAGATCAGGCAGGTGAAGCTTTCTTT.

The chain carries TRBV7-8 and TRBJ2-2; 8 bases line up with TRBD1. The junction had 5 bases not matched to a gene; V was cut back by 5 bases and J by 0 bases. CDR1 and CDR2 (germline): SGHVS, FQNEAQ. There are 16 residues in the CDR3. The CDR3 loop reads CASSPSTGANTGELFF. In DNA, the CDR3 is TGTGCCAGCAGCCCCTCGACAGGGGCGAACACCGGGGAGCTGTTTTTT.

This chain's CDR3 is CASSLAGADGEAFF. In nucleotides, the CDR3 is TGTGCCAGCAGCTTAGCAGGGGCCGACGGTGAAGCTTTCTTT. The chain uses TRBV7-9 and TRBJ1-1; a possible D gene is TRBD1 (5 bases). The CDR3 sequence is 14 residues long. CDR1 is SEHNR, CDR2 FQNEAQ, per germline (reference sequence). V gave up 0 bases and J gave up 7 bases, with 12 bases separating them.

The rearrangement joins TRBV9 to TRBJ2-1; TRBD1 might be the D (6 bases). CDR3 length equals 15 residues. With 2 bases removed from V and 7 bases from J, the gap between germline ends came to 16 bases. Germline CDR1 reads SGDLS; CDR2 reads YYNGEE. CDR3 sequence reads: CASSVSQGPTNEQFF. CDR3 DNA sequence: TGTGCCAGCAGCGTTTCACAGGGCCCCACGAATGAGCAGTTCTTC.

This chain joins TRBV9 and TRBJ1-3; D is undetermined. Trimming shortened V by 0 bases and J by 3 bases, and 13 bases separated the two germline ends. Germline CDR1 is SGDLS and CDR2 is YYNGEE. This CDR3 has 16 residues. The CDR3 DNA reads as TGTGCCAGCAGCGTAGAGGGAGGAACGGTTGGAAACACCATATATTTT. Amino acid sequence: CASSVEGGTVGNTIYF.

The CDR3 loop reads CASTSSNTGELFF. The CDR3 nucleotides are TGTGCCAGTACTAGCTCGAACACCGGGGAGCTGTTTTTT. This rearrangement joins TRBV25-1 to TRBJ2-2, with D possibly matching TRBD2 (6 bases). The germline gives CDR1 MGHDK, CDR2 SYGVNS. The length of the CDR3 is 13 residues. V was pared by 9 bases and J by 0 bases, with 8 bases between. Variable domain in full (rest from reference TRBV25-1 and TRBJ2-2): EADIYQTPRYLVIGTGKKITLECSQTMGHDKMYWYQQDPGMELHLIHYSYGVNSTEKGDLSSESTVSRIRTEHFPLTLESARPSHTSQYLCASTSSNTGELFFGEGSRLTVL.

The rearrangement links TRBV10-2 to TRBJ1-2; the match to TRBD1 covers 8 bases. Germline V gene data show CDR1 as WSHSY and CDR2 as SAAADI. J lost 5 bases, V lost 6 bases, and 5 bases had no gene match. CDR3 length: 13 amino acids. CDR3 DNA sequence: TGCGCCAGCAGCGAGGGACAGGCGTATGGCTACACCTTC. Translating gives CASSEGQAYGYTF.

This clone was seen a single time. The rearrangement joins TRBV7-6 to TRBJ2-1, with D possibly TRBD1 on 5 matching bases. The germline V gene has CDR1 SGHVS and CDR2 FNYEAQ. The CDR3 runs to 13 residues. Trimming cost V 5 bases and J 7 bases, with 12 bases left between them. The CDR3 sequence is CASSADQGNEQFF. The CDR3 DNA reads TGTGCCAGCAGCGCCGATCAGGGTAATGAGCAGTTCTTC.

CDR3: CAWNPLAGRFYNEQFF. In DNA, the CDR3 is TGTGCCTGGAACCCTCTAGCGGGGAGATTCTACAATGAGCAGTTCTTC. V is TRBV30 and J is TRBJ2-1, with TRBD2 identical over 9 bases. After removal of 4 bases from V and 3 bases from J, the junction contained 10 bases not matched to a gene. There are 16 residues in the CDR3. Germline V gene data show CDR1 as GTSNPN and CDR2 as SVGIG (reference sequence).

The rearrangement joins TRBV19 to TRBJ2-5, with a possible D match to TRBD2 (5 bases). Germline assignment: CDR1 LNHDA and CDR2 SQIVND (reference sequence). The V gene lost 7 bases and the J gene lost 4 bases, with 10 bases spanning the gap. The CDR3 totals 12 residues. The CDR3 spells CASKGLPETQYF. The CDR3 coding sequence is TGTGCCAGTAAAGGACTGCCAGAGACCCAGTACTTC.

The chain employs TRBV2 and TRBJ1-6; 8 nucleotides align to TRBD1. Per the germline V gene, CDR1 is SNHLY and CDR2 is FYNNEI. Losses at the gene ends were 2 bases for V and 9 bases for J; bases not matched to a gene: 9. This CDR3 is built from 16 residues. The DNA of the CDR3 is TGTGCCAGCAGTGAAAACGGGGACAGGCGGTCTTCACCCCTCCACTTT. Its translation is CASSENGDRRSSPLHF.

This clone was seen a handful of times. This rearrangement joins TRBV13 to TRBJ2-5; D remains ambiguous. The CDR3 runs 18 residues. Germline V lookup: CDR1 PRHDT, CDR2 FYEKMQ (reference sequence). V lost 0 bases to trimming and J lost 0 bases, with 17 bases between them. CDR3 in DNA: TGTGCCAGCAGCTTAGGCGTTGCGGATGGAAAGTACCAAGAGACCCAGTACTTC. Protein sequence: CASSLGVADGKYQETQYF.

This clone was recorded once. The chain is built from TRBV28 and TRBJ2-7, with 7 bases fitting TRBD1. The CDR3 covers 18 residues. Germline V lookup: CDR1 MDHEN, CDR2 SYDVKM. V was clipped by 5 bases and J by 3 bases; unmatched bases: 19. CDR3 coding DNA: TGTGCCAGCAGTCCCTCCTTGCTGGACAGGTCAATTGACTACGAGCAGTACTTC. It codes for CASSPSLLDRSIDYEQYF.